What follows are 6 T cell receptor beta chains derived from one specimen sequenced in a study of human T cells and chemical hapten exposure listed by TCRdb under 2021. Libraries were constructed by RACE. The sequencer listed for this sample is NextSeq 500. TCRdb took the public reads, trimmed them with fastp at Q25, ran MiXCR for clone calling and kept in-frame beta chains. CDR3 protein duplicates are merged, each entry listing the most common genes and DNA. Within this sample are about 30,000 distinct CDR3 sequences, with 5% to 6.5% of them counted one time only. The top ten clones comprise approximately 5% of the sample. The sample's time point label, in plain terms: patch test 3, about 24 weeks after DPC sensitization. The treatment or condition label for this specimen denotes: therapeutic diphenylcyclopropenone sensitization with weekly scalp DPC. Sequencing was performed on whole blood, taken in connection with sensitization to the hapten diphenylcyclopropenone (DPC). Source of these receptors: a man aged 25 to 40 with alopecia areata. Some clones in this sample may be carry-over from other donors' samples.

This clonotype came up many times. The chain is built from TRBV7-2 and TRBJ1-3, with 7 bases lining up with TRBD1. In germline, CDR1 is SGHTA, CDR2 FQGNSA. J lost 0 bases, V lost 4 bases, and 3 bases had no gene match. The CDR3 totals 15 residues. The chain's CDR3 is CASSSSGGSGNTIYF. The CDR3 DNA reads as TGTGCCAGCAGCTCTTCAGGGGGCTCTGGAAACACCATATATTTT.

This clonotype was recorded at least ten times. V and J are TRBV25-1 and TRBJ2-1; 7 bases are shared with TRBD1. This CDR3 is built from 17 residues. V lost 3 bases and J lost 5; bases outside the gene matches: 13. Germline V gives CDR1 MGHDK, CDR2 SYGVNS. CDR3 DNA: TGTGCCAGCAGTGAGGACCCCGCCGGGACAGCGAACAATGAGCAGTTCTTC. It translates to CASSEDPAGTANNEQFF.

The CDR3 DNA is TGTGCCAGCAGCCCGCGGACTAGCGGGGGCCTTCAAGAGACCCAGTACTTC. The encoded protein is CASSPRTSGGLQETQYF. The chain uses TRBV13 and TRBJ2-5; 13 bases are a match to TRBD2. Per the germline V gene, CDR1 is PRHDT and CDR2 is FYEKMQ (reference sequence). The ends lost 5 bases at V and 2 bases at J; junction bases unmatched: 8. The CDR3 is 17 residues long.

This clonotype was found many times. The chain recombines TRBV28 with TRBJ1-2; 8 positions agree with TRBD1. This CDR3 has 13 residues. V shed 6 bases, J shed 6 bases, and the junction held 6 bases outside the gene matches. Germline CDR1 reads MDHEN; CDR2 reads SYDVKM. The CDR3 loop is CASRDRDGDGYTF. The CDR3 region has the DNA TGTGCCAGCAGGGACAGGGACGGAGATGGCTACACCTTC.

This clonotype was seen a handful of times. V is TRBV2 and J is TRBJ2-2; D is possibly TRBD2 (6 bases). CDR1 is SNHLY and CDR2 is FYNNEI in the germline V gene. V was shortened by 4 bases and J by 6 bases, with 15 bases between the two germline ends. This CDR3 has 15 residues. The CDR3, as DNA: TGTGCCAGCAGTGGGGGGGAAATAGCCCCCGGGGAGCTGTTTTTT. This encodes CASSGGEIAPGELFF.

The table lists this clonotype with many counts. Mismatch with germline at one junction end may stem from a read error. V gene TRBV7-7 combines with J gene TRBJ2-5; D gene unclear. Germline V CDR1 and CDR2: SSHAT, FNYEAQ (reference sequence). CDR3 length: 14 residues. CDR3 DNA: TGTGCTAGCAGCTTATCCCCCACTGGGGAGACCCAGTACTTC. Amino acid sequence: CASSLSPTGETQYF.